The clone carrying this T cell receptor beta chain came up a few times. The sample is drawn from a study of blood T cell repertoires in COVID-19. Study background: From T cells, B-cell-depleted T cells, or PBMCs came the material, which was cDNA or gDNA.

Using immunoSEQ multiplex PCR, the repertoire was profiled, and TCRdb retains in-frame clones only, with some absent. The table records some 150,000 clones, about three quarters of them present only once. The ends lost 1 base at V and 1 base at J; junction bases unmatched: 5. Germline CDR1 GTSNPN, CDR2 SVGIG (reference sequence). The CDR3 contains 16 residues. The V call is TRBV30, the J call TRBJ2-3; 10 bases match TRBD1. Sequenced: peripheral blood. The origin of this receptor is a woman of 80 years or more with active or convalescent COVID-19. CDR3 in amino acids: CAWSGQGAVGTDTQYF. Here the CDR3 DNA reads TGTGCCTGGAGTGGACAGGGGGCGGTGGGCACAGATACGCAGTATTTT.